This T cell receptor beta chain originates from a study of response to subunit inactivated influenza vaccine. Broader study findings: Each seasonal flu vaccination may recruit only limited new T cells, authors suggested.

TCRdb itself ran the RT-PCR reads through MiXCR, one entry per CDR3 protein. The repertoire has around 470,000 distinct CDR3 sequences, approximately 7.3% of them found once; the top ten carry roughly 14%. This clonotype was recorded many times. Its antigen is still unknown. V lost 3 bases to trimming and J lost 3 bases; unmatched junction nucleotides: 1. This CDR3 spans 13 amino acids. Germline V gene data show CDR1 as DFQATT and CDR2 as SNEGSKA (reference sequence). The TCR originated in a man between 50 and 75 years old who received an inactivated influenza vaccine. Sequencing used PBMCs from blood, obtained around 2 years after vaccination. The J gene is TRBJ2-7, the V gene TRBV20-1, with 11 bases aligning to TRBD2. The CDR3 coding sequence is TGCAGTGCTAGCCTAGCGGGGGGCTACGAGCAGTACTTC. It specifies CSASLAGGYEQYF.